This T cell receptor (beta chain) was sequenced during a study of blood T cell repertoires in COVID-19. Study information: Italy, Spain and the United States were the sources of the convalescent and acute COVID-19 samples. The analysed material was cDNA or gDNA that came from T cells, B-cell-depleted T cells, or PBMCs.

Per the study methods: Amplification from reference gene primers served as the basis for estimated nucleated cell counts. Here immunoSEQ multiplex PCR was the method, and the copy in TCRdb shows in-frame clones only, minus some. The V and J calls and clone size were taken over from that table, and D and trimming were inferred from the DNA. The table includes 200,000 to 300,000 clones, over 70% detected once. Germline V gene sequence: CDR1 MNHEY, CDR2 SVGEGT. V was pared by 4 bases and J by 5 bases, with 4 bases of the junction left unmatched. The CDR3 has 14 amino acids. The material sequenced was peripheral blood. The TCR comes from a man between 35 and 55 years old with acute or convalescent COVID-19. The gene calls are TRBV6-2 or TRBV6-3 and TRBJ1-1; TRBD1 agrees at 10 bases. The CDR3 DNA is TGTGCCAGCAGTTCCGGGACAGGGGTAACTGAAGCTTTCTTT. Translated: CASSSGTGVTEAFF.